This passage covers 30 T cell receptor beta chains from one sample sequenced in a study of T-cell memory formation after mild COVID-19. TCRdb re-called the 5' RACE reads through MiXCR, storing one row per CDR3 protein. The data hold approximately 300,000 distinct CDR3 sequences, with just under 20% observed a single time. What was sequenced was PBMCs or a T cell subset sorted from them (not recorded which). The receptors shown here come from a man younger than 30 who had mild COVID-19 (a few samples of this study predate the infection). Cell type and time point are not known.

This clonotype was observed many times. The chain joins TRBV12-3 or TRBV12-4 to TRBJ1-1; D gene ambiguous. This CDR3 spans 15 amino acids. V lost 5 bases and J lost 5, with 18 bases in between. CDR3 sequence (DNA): TGTGCCAGCAGTCGCCTGGCCGCGGGCGAAACTGAAGCTTTCTTT. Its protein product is CASSRLAAGETEAFF.

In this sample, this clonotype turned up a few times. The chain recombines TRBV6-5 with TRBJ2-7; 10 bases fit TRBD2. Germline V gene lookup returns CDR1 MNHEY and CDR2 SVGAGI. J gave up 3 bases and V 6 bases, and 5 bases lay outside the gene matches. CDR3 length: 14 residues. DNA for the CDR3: TGTGCCAGCAGGTATACTAGCGGGGTCTACGAGCAGTACTTC. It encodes CASRYTSGVYEQYF.

The CDR3 sequence is CASSFDRVLEQYF. The CDR3 nucleotides read TGTGCCAGCAGCTTTGACAGGGTATTAGAGCAGTACTTC. The genes are TRBV7-9 and TRBJ2-7; the match to TRBD1 covers 7 bases. Looked up from germline, CDR1 is SEHNR and CDR2 is FQNEAQ (reference sequence). Trimming took 3 bases from V and 7 from J; bases not matched to a gene: 6. This CDR3 is built from 13 residues.

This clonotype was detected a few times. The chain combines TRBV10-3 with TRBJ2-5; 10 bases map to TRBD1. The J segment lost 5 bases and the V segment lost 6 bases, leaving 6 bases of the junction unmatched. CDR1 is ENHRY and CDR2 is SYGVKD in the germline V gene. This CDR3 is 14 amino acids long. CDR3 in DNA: TGTGCCATCAGCCCGGGACAGGGGATGGAGACCCAGTACTTC. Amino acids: CAISPGQGMETQYF.

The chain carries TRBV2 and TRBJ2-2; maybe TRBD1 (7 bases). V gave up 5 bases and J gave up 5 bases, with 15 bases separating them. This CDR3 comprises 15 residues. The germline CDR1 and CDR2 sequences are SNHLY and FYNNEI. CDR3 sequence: CASSSTGEATGELFF. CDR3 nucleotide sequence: TGTGCCAGCAGTTCTACAGGGGAGGCGACCGGGGAGCTGTTTTTT. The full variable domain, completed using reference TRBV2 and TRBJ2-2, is EPEVTQTPSHQVTQMGQEVILRCVPISNHLYFYWYRQILGQKVEFLVSFYNNEISEKSEIFDDQFSVERPDGSNFTLKIRSTKLEDSAMYFCASSSTGEATGELFFGEGSRLTVL.

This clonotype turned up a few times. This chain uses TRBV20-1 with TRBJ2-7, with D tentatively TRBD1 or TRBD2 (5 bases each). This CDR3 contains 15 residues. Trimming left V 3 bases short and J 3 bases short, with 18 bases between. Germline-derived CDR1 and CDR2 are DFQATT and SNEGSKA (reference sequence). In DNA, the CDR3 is TGCAGTGCTAGGCCACGGGGTGGGGGTTTCTACGAGCAGTACTTC. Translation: CSARPRGGGFYEQYF.

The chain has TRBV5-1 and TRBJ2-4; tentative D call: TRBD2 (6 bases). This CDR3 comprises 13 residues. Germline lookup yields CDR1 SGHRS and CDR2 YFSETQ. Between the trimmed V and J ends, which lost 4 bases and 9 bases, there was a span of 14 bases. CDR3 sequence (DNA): TGCGCCAGCAGCCCCCGGCGGGGCGGCATTCAGTACTTC. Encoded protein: CASSPRRGGIQYF.

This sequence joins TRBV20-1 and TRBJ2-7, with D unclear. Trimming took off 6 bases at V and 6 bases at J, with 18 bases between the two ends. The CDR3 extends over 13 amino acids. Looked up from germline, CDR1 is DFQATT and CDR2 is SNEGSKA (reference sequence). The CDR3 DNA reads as TGCAGTGCCCCCGGTTACCCGGTTTCCGAGCAGTACTTC. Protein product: CSAPGYPVSEQYF.

This CDR3 is CASRRSGINPYEQYF. The DNA for the CDR3 is TGTGCCAGCAGGCGGAGCGGTATCAACCCCTACGAGCAGTACTTC. This sequence joins TRBV7-2 and TRBJ2-7; D might be TRBD2 (5 bases). The CDR3 length is 15 residues. The V gene's germline CDR1 is SGHTA and CDR2 FQGNSA. V was clipped by 6 bases and J by 2 bases, with 17 bases between them.

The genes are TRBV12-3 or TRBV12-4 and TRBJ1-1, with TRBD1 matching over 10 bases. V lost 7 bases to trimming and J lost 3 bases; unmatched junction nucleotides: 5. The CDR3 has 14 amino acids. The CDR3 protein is CASTLGQGYTEAFF. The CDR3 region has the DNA TGTGCCAGCACGCTGGGACAGGGGTACACTGAAGCTTTCTTT.

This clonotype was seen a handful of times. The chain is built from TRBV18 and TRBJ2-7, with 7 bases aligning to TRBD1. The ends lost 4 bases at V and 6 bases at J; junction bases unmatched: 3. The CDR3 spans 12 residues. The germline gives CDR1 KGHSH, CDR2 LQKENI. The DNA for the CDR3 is TGTGCCAGCTCACGCACAGGGGTCGAGCAGTACGTC. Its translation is CASSRTGVEQYV.

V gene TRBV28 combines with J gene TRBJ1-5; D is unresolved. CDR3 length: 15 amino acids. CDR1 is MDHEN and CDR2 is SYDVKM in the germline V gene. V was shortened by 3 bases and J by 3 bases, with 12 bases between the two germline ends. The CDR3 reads CASSFGSPINQPQHF. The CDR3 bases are TGTGCCAGCAGTTTTGGCAGCCCGATCAATCAGCCCCAGCATTTT.

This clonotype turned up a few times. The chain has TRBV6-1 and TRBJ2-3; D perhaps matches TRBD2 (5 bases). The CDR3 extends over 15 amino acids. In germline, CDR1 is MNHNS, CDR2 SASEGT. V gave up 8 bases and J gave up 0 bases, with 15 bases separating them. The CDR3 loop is CASPPAGGSTDTQYF. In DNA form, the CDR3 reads TGTGCCAGCCCACCCGCGGGCGGTAGCACAGATACGCAGTATTTT.

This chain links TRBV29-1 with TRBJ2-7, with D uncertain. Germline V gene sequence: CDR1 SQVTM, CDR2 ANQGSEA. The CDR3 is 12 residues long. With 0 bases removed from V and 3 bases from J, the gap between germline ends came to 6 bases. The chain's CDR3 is CSVEDLRYEQYF. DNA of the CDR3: TGCAGCGTTGAAGATCTGCGCTACGAGCAGTACTTC.

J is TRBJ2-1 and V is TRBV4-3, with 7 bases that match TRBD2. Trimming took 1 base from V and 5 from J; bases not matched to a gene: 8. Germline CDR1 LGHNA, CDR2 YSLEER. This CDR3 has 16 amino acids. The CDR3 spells CASSQVGARGDNEQFF. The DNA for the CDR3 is TGCGCCAGCAGCCAAGTAGGCGCCCGGGGGGACAATGAGCAGTTCTTC.

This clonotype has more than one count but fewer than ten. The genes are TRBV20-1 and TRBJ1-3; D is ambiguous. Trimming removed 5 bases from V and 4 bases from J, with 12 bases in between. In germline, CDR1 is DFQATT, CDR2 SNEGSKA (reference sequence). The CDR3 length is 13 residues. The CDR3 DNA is TGCAGTGCTGGTGGATGGGGAGGAAACACCATATATTTT. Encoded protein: CSAGGWGGNTIYF.

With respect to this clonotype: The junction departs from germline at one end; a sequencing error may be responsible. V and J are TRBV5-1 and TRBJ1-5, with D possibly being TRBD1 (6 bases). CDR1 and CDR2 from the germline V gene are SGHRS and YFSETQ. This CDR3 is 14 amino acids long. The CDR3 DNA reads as TGCGCCAGCAGCTTGGGGGGGCCGAGTCAGCCCCAGCAATTT. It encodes CASSLGGPSQPQQF.

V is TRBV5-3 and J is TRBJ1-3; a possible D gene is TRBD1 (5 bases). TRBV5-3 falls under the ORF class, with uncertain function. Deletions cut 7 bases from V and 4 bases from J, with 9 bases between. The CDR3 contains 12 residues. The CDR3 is CARDSRGNTIYF. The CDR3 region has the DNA TGTGCCAGAGACAGCCGCGGAAACACCATATATTTT.

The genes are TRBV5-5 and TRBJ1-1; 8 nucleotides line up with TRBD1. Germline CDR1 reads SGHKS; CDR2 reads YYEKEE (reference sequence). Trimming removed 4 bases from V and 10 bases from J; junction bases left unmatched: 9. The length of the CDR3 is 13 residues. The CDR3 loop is CASSPSDRGTAFF. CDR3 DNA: TGTGCCAGCAGCCCTTCAGACAGGGGAACAGCTTTCTTT.

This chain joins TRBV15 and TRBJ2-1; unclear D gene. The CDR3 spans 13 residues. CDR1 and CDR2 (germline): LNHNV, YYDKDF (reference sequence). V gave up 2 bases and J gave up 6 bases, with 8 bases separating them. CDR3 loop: CATSRQRRNEQFF. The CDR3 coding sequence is TGTGCCACCAGCAGACAGAGACGCAATGAGCAGTTCTTC.

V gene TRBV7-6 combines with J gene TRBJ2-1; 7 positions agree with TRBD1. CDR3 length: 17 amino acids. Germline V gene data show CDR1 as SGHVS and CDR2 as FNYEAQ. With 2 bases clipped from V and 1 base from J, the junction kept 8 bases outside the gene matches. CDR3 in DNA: TGTGCCAGCAGCTTATGGGACAGACCGAAGTCCTACAATGAGCAGTTCTTC. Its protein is CASSLWDRPKSYNEQFF.

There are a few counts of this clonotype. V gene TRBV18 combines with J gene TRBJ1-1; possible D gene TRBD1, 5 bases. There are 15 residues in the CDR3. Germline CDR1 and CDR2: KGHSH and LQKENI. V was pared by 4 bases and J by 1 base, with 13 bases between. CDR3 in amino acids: CASSLFDSPNTEAFF. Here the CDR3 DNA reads TGTGCCAGCTCACTATTTGACAGCCCGAACACTGAAGCTTTCTTT.

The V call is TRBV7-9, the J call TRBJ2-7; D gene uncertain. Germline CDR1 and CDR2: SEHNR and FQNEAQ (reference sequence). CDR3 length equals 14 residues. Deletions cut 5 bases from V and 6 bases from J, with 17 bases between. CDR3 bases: TGTGCCAGCAGCCGGCGTGAGGATTTCGGCGAGCAGTACTTC. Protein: CASSRREDFGEQYF. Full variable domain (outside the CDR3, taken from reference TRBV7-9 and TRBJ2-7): DTGVSQNPRHKITKRGQNVTFRCDPISEHNRLYWYRQTLGQGPEFLTYFQNEAQLEKSRLLSDRFSAERPKGSFSTLEIQRTEQGDSAMYLCASSRREDFGEQYFGPGTRLTVT.

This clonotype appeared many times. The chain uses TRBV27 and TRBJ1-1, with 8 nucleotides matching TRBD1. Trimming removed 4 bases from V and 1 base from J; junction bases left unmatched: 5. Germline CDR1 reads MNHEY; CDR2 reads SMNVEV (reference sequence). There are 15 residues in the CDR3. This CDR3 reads CASSSGGTGNTEAFF. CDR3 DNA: TGTGCCAGCAGTTCGGGGGGGACAGGGAACACTGAAGCTTTCTTT.

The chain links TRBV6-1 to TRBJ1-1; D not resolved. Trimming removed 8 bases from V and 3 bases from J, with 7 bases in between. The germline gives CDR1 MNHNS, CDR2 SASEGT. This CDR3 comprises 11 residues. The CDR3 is CASLRDTEAFF. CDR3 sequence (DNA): TGTGCCAGCTTAAGGGACACTGAAGCTTTCTTT.

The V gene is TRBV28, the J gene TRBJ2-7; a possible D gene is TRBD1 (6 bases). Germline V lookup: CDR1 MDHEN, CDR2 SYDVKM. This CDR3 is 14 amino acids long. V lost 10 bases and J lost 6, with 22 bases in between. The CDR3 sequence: CATLGETRGSEQYF. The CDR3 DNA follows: TGTGCCACCCTAGGGGAAACGAGGGGGTCCGAGCAGTACTTC.

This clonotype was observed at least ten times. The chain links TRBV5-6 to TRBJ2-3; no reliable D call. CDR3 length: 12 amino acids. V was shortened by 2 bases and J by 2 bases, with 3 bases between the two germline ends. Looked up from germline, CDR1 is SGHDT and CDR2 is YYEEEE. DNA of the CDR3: TGTGCCAGCAGCTTAGCCACAGATACGCAGTATTTT. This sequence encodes CASSLATDTQYF.

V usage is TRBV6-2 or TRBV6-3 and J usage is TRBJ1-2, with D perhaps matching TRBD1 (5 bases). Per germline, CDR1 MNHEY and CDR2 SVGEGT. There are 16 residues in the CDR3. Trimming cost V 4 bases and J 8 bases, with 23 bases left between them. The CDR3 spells CASSSRYPIGTKGYTF. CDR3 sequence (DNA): TGTGCCAGCAGTTCCCGTTATCCCATTGGGACGAAAGGCTACACCTTC.

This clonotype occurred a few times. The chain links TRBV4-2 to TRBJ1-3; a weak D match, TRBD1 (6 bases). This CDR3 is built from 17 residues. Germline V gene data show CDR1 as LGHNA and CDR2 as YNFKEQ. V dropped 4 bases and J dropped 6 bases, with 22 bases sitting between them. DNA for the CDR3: TGTGCCAGCAGCCTGCACTCCATCCAGGGGAGCGCAAACACCATATATTTT. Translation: CASSLHSIQGSANTIYF.

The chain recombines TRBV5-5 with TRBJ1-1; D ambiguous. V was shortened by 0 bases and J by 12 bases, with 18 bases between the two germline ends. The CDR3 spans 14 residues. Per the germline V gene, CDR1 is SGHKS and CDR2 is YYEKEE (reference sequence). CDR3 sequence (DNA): TGTGCCAGCAGCTTGGCCAGGTACAATTTGGAAACTTTCTTT. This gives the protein CASSLARYNLETFF. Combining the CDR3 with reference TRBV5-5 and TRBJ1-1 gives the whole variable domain DAGVTQSPTHLIKTRGQQVTLRCSPISGHKSVSWYQQVLGQGPQFIFQYYEKEERGRGNFPDRFSARQFPNYSSELNVNALLLGDSALYLCASSLARYNLETFFGQGTRLTVV.